This T cell receptor beta chain was recorded in a study of beta chain features in type 1 diabetes. Each of the CD4+ naive, central memory, regulatory and stem cell-like memory populations was sorted via CD45RO/CCR7/CD25/CD127/CD95/CD27. Every bit of the isolated RNA underwent reverse transcription, so sequencing read expressed TCRB transcripts. Repertoires were generated with immunoSEQ multiplex PCR, while TCRdb's copy carries only in-frame clones and drops some. The sample records under 400,000 clones, 12% to 15% being singletons. As for this clone: Its antigen is undetermined.

Study outcomes and limitations: All four CD4+ subsets of Type 1 diabetes patients contained TCRB CDR3s that were moderately but significantly shorter. A definitive answer on HLA type influencing TCRB rearrangement was not reached here. VDJ junctions from patients with type 1 diabetes contained fewer insertions and more deletions.

Sample: central memory CD4+ T cells from blood. The source is a man younger than 40 in good health.

The DNA of the CDR3 is TGTGCCAGCAGCTCACGACTAGCGACGCGAGAGACCCAGTACTTC. The encoded protein is CASSSRLATRETQYF. The gene calls are TRBV11-3 and TRBJ2-5; 8 bases fit TRBD2. The CDR3 contains 15 residues. Germline-derived CDR1 and CDR2 are SGHNT and YENEEA. J was trimmed by 4 bases and V by 4 bases; bases with no gene match: 8.